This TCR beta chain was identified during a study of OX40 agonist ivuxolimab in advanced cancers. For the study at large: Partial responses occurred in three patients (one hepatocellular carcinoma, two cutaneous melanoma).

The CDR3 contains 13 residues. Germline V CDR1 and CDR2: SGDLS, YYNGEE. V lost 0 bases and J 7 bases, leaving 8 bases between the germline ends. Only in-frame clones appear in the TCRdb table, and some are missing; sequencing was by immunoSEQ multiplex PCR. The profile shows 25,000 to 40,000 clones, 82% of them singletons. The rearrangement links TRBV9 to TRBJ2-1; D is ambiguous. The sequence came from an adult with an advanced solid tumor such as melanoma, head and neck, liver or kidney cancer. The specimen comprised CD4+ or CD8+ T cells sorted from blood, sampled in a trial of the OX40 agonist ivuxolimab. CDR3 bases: TGTGCCAGCAGCGTAGGGGATCGGAATGAGCAGTTCTTC. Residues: CASSVGDRNEQFF.